The clone carrying this TCR beta chain came up once. Its antigen is as yet unknown. Patients in the study, people with chemo-refractory metastatic non-small-cell lung cancer, received focal radiation plus ipilimumab CTLA-4 blockade. The method was immunoSEQ multiplex PCR; TCRdb's version includes in-frame clones alone and lacks a portion of them. The sample shows tens of thousands of clones, more than 60% of them seen only once. The data originate from a study of radiotherapy plus CTLA-4 blockade in lung cancer. Study findings and constraints: After radiotherapy and ipilimumab, tumor-derived clones expanded in peripheral blood.

Germline V gives CDR1 MNHNY, CDR2 SVGAGI (reference sequence). This CDR3 has 16 residues. V dropped 0 bases and J dropped 0 bases, with 12 bases sitting between them. The sequencing here drew on peripheral blood, taken from a patient treated with radiotherapy plus ipilimumab. The V gene is TRBV6-6, the J gene TRBJ2-7, with D hard to call. This receptor was identified in a human donor with non-small cell lung cancer whose response to radiotherapy plus ipilimumab could not be evaluated. Some clones in this sample may be carry-over from other donors' samples. CDR3 residues: CASSYSEVHHSYEQYF. In DNA form, the CDR3 reads TGTGCCAGCAGTTACTCCGAGGTACACCACTCCTACGAGCAGTACTTC.